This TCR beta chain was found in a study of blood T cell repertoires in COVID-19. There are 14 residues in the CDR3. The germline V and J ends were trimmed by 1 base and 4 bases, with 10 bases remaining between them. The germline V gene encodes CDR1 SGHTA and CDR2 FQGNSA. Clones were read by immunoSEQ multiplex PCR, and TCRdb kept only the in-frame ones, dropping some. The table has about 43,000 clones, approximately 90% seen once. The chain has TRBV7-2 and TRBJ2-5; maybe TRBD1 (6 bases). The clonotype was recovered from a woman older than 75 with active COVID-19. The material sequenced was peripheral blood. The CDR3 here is CASSLGGRGETQYF. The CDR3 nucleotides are TGTGCCAGCAGCTTAGGTGGCAGGGGAGAGACCCAGTACTTC.